The rows below give T cell receptor beta chains drawn from one sample of a study of CD8+CD57+ T cells in acquired aplastic anemia. TCRdb re-analysed the reads in MiXCR, keeping a single row per CDR3 protein. The sample carries under 150,000 distinct CDR3 sequences, 41% recorded once. Sequencing input: sorted CD4+, CD8+, or CD8+CD57+ T cells (not recorded which) from PBMCs. The source is a human donor in good health, serving as a control. Each CDR3 is given with its conserved first and last residue.

>TRBV10-1|13|TRBJ2-1
CASSTQLGDEQFF
>TRBV5-1|16|TRBJ1-6
CASSLGAGSPGSPLHF
>TRBV2|15|TRBJ2-6
CASSEGSTGANVLTF
>TRBV29-1|12|TRBJ1-2
CSVEGQGSGYTF
>TRBV20-1|16|TRBJ2-1
CSASSRGANSYNEQFF
>TRBV29-1|13|TRBJ2-1
CSVYPGSYNEQFF
>TRBV19|12|TRBJ1-1
CASGQPNTEAFF
>TRBV19|13|TRBJ1-6
CASTDLFGSPLHF
>TRBV7-8|15|TRBJ2-5
CASSPRDRGMETQYF
>TRBV10-3|13|TRBJ2-7
CAISGGRGVEQYF
>TRBV2|11|TRBJ2-1
CASSLNNEQFF
>TRBV2|14|TRBJ1-2
CASNRQSANYGYTF
>TRBV20-1|13|TRBJ2-3
CSLGGILTDTQYF
>TRBV7-1|19|TRBJ1-2
CASSSIHRKEQGSHYGYTF
>TRBV15|15|TRBJ2-7
CASSELGQGSYEQYF
>TRBV9|14|TRBJ1-2
CASSVGGGSGGYTF
>TRBV19|14|TRBJ2-7
CASSGNRISYEQYF
>TRBV2|14|TRBJ1-5
CASSRGTSNQPQHF
>TRBV5-4|16|TRBJ2-6
CASSSLTGRGANVLTF
>TRBV5-1|15|TRBJ2-1
CACSLALAGGRLLFF
>TRBV19|12|TRBJ1-2
CASSISRGGYTF
>TRBV2|13|TRBJ1-4
CASRLGRNEKLFF
>TRBV2|15|TRBJ1-2
CASSEDGGAWYGYTF
>TRBV20-1|13|TRBJ2-3
CSARAGMVGTQYF
>TRBV25-1|15|TRBJ1-5
CASSATAGSNQPQHF
>TRBV5-4|14|TRBJ2-7
CASSLTGGNYEQYF
>TRBV20-1|15|TRBJ1-3
CSARDRLRAGNTIYF
>TRBV12-3/TRBV12-4|12|TRBJ2-2
CAGGRGTGELVF
>TRBV20-1|13|TRBJ2-7
CSAKTGTSYEQYF
>TRBV20-1|10|TRBJ2-3
CSARTDTQYF
>TRBV12-3/TRBV12-4|12|TRBJ1-2
CATASANYGYTF
>TRBV20-1|11|TRBJ1-2
CSAFQGYGYTF
>TRBV7-3|15|TRBJ2-1
CASSLSAQRINEQFF
>TRBV7-9|13|TRBJ1-1
CASSLESYTEAFF
>TRBV6-1|16|TRBJ1-2
CASNHGGTDVNYGYTF
>TRBV20-1|14|TRBJ1-6
CSARDGTRDSPLHF
>TRBV10-3|13|TRBJ1-4
CAISEGWNEKRFF
>TRBV20-1|16|TRBJ2-3
CSAGSVSGRGTDTQYF
>TRBV12-3/TRBV12-4|17|TRBJ2-1
CASRSTGLAGGLYEQFF
>TRBV7-2|12|TRBJ2-1
CASSLAYNEQFF
>TRBV6-2/TRBV6-3|16|TRBJ2-7
CASSYSASERVYEQYF
>TRBV29-1|13|TRBJ1-2
CSVEEQGATGYTF
>TRBV11-3|15|TRBJ1-6
CASTRRQGANSPLHF
>TRBV19|16|TRBJ1-5
CASSIGTGASNQPQHF
>TRBV19|15|TRBJ2-2
CASSARTGGTGELFF
>TRBV12-3/TRBV12-4|14|TRBJ2-7
CASSPREGVGEQYF
>TRBV5-1|14|TRBJ2-7
CASSPDRGTYEQYF
>TRBV2|13|TRBJ1-5
CASSAIQGQPQHF
>TRBV6-5|16|TRBJ1-5
CASSYSSARLNQPQHF
>TRBV7-9|15|TRBJ1-1
CASSLAFNPNTEAFF
>TRBV20-1|15|TRBJ2-7
CSARSRLAGTYEQYF